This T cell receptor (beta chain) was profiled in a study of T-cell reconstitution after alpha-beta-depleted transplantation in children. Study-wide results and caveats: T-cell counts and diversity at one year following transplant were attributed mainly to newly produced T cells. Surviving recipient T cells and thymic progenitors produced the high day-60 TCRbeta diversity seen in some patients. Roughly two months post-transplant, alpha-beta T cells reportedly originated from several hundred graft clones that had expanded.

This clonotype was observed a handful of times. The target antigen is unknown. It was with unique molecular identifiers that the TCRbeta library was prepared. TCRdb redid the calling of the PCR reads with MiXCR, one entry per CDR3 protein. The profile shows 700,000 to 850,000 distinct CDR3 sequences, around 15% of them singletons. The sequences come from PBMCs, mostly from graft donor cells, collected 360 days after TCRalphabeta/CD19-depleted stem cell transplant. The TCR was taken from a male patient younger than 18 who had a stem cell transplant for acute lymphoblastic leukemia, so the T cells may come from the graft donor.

The CDR3 nucleotides are TGTGCCAGCAGTTCGTGGACTAGCGGGCGGGGCACCTACGAGCAGTACTTC. As protein: CASSSWTSGRGTYEQYF. The chain uses TRBV12-3 or TRBV12-4 and TRBJ2-7; 11 nucleotides line up with TRBD2. The CDR3 is 17 residues long. V trimming: 4 bases; J trimming: 2 bases; junction bases outside the gene matches: 10.